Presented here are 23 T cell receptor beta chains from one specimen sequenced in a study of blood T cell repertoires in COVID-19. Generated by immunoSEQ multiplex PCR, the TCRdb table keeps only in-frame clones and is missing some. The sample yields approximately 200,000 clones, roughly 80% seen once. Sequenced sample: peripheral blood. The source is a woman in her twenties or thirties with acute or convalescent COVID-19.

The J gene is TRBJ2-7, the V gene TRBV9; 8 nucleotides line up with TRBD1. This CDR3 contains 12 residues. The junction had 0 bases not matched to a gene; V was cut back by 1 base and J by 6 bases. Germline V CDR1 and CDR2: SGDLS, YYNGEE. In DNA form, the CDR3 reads TGTGCCAGCAGCGTAACAGGGGGCGAGCAGTACTTC. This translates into CASSVTGGEQYF.

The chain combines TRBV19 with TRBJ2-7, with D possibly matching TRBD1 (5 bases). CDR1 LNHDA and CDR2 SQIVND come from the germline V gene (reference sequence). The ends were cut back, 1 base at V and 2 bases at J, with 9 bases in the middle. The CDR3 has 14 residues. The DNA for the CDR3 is TGTGCCAGTAGTATAGTCCAGGGTACCTACGAGCAGTACTTC. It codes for CASSIVQGTYEQYF. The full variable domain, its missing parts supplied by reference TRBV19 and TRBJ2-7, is DGGITQSPKYLFRKEGQNVTLSCEQNLNHDAMYWYRQDPGQGLRLIYYSQIVNDFQKGDIAEGYSVSREKKESFPLTVTSAQKNPTAFYLCASSIVQGTYEQYFGPGTRLTVT.

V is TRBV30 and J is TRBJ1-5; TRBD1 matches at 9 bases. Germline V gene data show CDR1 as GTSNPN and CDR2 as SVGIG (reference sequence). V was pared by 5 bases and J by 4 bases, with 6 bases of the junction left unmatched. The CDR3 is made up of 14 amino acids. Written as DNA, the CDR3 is TGTGCCTGGCAACAGGGGGCGGAAAATCAGCCCCAGCATTTT. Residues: CAWQQGAENQPQHF.

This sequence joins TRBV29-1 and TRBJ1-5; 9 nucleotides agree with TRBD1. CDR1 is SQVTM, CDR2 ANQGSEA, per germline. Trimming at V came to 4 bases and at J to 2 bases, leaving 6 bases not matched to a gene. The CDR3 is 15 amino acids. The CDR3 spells CSVAGGTGRNQPQHF. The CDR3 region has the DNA TGCAGCGTTGCTGGCGGGACAGGGCGCAATCAGCCCCAGCATTTT.

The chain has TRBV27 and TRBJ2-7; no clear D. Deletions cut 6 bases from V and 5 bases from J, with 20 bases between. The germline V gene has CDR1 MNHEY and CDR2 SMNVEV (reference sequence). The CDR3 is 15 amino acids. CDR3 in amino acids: CASRENPWAVDEQYF. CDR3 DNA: TGTGCCAGCAGAGAAAATCCGTGGGCCGTGGACGAGCAGTACTTC.

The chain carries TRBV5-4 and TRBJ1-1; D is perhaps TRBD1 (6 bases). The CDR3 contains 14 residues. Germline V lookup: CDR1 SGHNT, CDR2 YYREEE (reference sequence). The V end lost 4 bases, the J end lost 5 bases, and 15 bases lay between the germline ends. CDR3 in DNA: TGTGCCAGCAGCCCGGCGGGGGGCAGGACTGAAGCTTTCTTT. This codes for CASSPAGGRTEAFF.

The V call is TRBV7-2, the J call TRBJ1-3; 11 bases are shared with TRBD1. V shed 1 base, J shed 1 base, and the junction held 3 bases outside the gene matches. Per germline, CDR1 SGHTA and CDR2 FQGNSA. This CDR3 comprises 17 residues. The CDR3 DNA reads TGTGCCAGCAGCTTAGAAGGGACAGGGGGTTCTGGAAACACCATATATTTT. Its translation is CASSLEGTGGSGNTIYF.

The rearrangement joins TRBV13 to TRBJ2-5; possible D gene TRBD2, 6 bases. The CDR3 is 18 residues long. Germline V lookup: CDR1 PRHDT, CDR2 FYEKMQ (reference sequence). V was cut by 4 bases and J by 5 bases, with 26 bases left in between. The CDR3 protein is CASSSRPRGVAVGETQYF. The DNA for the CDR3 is TGTGCCAGCAGCTCACGACCTCGAGGGGTAGCGGTGGGGGAGACCCAGTACTTC.

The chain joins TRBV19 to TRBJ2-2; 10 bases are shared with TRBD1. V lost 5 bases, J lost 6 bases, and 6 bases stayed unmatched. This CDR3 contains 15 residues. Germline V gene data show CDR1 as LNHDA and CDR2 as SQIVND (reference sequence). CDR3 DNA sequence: TGTGCCAGTAGTTCCCGGGACAGGGGCGCCGGGGAGCTGTTTTTT. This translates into CASSSRDRGAGELFF.

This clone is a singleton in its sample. The CDR3 region has the DNA TGTGCCAGCAGCCCAGGGTGGCGACAAGAGACCCAGTACTTC. Amino acids: CASSPGWRQETQYF. The chain employs TRBV11-2 and TRBJ2-5; D is perhaps TRBD1 (5 bases). The CDR3 runs 14 residues. Trimming took 5 bases from V and 2 from J, leaving 12 bases between them. Germline V lookup: CDR1 SGHAT, CDR2 FQNNGV.

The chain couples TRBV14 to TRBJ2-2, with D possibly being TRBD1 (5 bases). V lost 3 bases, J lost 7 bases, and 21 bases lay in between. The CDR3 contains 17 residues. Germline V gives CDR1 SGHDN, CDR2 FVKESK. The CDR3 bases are TGTGCCAGCAGCCATAGCCCGCCGCGAGAAAGGGGCGGGGAGCTGTTTTTT. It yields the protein CASSHSPPRERGGELFF.

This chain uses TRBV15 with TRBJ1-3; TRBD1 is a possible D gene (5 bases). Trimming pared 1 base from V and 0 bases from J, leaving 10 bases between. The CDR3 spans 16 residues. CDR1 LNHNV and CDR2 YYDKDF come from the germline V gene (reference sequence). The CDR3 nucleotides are TGTGCCACCAGCAGAGTTGGGGGGACCTCTGGAAACACCATATATTTT. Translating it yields CATSRVGGTSGNTIYF.

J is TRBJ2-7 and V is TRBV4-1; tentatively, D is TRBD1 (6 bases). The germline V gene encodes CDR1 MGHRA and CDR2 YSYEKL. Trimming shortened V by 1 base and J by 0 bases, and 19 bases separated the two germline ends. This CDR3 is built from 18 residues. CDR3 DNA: TGCGCCAGCAGCCAAGCAGGGGTCCCGTTAAGGAGCTCCTACGAGCAGTACTTC. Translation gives CASSQAGVPLRSSYEQYF.

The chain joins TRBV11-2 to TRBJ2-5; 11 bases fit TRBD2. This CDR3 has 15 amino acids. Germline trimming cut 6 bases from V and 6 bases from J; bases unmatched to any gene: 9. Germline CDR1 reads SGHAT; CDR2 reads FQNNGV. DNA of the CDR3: TGTGCCAGCAGGTCCCCGACTAGCGGGGTCAAGACCCAGTACTTC. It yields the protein CASRSPTSGVKTQYF.

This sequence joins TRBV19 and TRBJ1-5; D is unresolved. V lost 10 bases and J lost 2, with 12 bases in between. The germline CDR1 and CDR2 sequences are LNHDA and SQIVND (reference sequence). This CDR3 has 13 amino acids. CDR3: CAIGGAGNQPQHF. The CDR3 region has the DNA TGTGCCATAGGCGGCGCAGGCAATCAGCCCCAGCATTTT.

CDR3 residues: CASSPSGRAVGELFF. The CDR3 coding sequence is TGTGCCAGCAGCCCAAGCGGGAGGGCCGTCGGGGAGCTGTTTTTT. This rearrangement joins TRBV3-1 (or the pseudogene TRBV3-2) to TRBJ2-2, with 10 bases that match TRBD2. Germline loops: CDR1 LGHDT, CDR2 YNNKEL (reference sequence). With V trimmed by 4 bases and J by 7 bases, 6 bases remained unmatched. The CDR3 length is 15 residues.

CDR3 sequence (DNA): TGCAGCGTTGAATTAAACAGGGGATATGGCTACACCTTC. Encoded protein: CSVELNRGYGYTF. The J gene is TRBJ1-2, the V gene TRBV29-1, with TRBD1 matching over 7 bases. V lost 2 bases and J lost 5; bases outside the gene matches: 5. This CDR3 has 13 residues. Germline CDR1 and CDR2: SQVTM and ANQGSEA.

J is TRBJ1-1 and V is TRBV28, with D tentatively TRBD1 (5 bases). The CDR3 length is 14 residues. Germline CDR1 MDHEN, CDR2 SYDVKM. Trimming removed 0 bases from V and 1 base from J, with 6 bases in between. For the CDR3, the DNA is TGTGCCAGCAGTTTATGGGGGGGGAACACTGAAGCTTTCTTT. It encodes CASSLWGGNTEAFF.

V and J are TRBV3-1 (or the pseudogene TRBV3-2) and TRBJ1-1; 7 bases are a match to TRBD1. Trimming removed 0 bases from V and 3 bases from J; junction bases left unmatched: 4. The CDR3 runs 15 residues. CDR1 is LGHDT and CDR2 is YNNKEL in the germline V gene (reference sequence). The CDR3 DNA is TGTGCCAGCAGCCAAGATTTACAGGGGTACACTGAAGCTTTCTTT. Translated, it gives CASSQDLQGYTEAFF.

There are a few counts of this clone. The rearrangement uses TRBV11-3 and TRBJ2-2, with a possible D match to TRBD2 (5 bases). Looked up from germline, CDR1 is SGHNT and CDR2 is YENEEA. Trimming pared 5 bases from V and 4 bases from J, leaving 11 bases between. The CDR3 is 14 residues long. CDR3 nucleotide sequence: TGTGCCAGCAGCCAAATGGGGAGCACCGGGGAGCTGTTTTTT. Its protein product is CASSQMGSTGELFF.

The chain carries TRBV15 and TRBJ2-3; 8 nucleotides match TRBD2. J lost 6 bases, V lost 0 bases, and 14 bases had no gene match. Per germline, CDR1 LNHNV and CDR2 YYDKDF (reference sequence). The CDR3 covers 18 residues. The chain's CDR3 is CATSRDPRASGGSDTQYF. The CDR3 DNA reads TGTGCCACCAGCAGAGATCCCCGGGCTTCGGGGGGGTCTGATACGCAGTATTTT. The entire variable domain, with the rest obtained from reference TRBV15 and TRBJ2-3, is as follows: DAMVIQNPRYQVTQFGKPVTLSCSQTLNHNVMYWYQQKSSQAPKLLFHYYDKDFNNEADTPDNFQSRRPNTSFCFLDIRSPGLGDTAMYLCATSRDPRASGGSDTQYFGPGTRLTVL.

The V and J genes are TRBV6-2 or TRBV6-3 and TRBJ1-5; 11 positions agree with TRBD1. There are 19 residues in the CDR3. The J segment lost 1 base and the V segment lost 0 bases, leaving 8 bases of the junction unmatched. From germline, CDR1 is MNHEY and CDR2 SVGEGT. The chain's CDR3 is CASSYSMDRGRGSNQPQHF. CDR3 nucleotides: TGTGCCAGCAGTTACTCGATGGACAGGGGGCGCGGAAGCAATCAGCCCCAGCATTTT.

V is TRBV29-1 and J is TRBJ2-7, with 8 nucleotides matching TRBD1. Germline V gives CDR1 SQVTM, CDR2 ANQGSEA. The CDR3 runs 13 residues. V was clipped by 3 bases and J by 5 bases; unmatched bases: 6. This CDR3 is CSVDVAGGDEQYF. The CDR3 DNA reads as TGCAGCGTTGACGTCGCAGGGGGCGACGAGCAGTACTTC.